One sample yielded the 11 T cell receptor beta chains listed below, sequenced in a study of identical twins. TCRdb re-derived calls from the 5' RACE reads in MiXCR, one entry per CDR3 protein. This repertoire shows roughly 690,000 distinct CDR3 sequences, 21% found once; its top ten account for 4% to 5.5%. These data also featured in a second study, about T cells expressing NK-cell markers.

Sequenced input: PBMCs. The receptors stem from a woman aged 18 to 35 in good health.

This clonotype was seen a few times. V is TRBV24-1 and J is TRBJ2-5, with D tentatively TRBD2 (6 bases). The V gene's germline CDR1 is KGHDR and CDR2 SFDVKD. This CDR3 is built from 15 residues. Trimming took 1 base from V and 4 from J, leaving 12 bases between them. This CDR3 is CATSDFRAGRETQYF. The CDR3 nucleotides are TGTGCCACCAGTGATTTTCGGGCGGGGAGAGAGACCCAGTACTTC.

The chain links TRBV5-1 to TRBJ2-3; maybe TRBD1 (5 bases). V was cut by 3 bases and J by 5 bases, with 10 bases left in between. The CDR3 length is 13 residues. Germline V CDR1 and CDR2: SGHRS, YFSETQ. The CDR3 here is CASSSRQIDTQYF. CDR3 coding DNA: TGCGCCAGCAGCTCTCGACAGATAGATACGCAGTATTTT.

The chain's CDR3 is CSGVQGNTEAFF. Here the CDR3 DNA reads TGCAGCGGGGTCCAGGGGAACACTGAAGCTTTCTTT. The chain recombines TRBV29-1 with TRBJ1-1, with D maybe TRBD1 (5 bases). Germline V gene data show CDR1 as SQVTM and CDR2 as ANQGSEA. The V end lost 7 bases, the J end lost 1 base, and 10 bases lay between the germline ends. The CDR3 is made up of 12 amino acids.

This clonotype was picked up a small number of times. The V call is TRBV20-1, the J call TRBJ1-2; D is perhaps TRBD1 (6 bases). The CDR3 has 15 residues. The germline V gene encodes CDR1 DFQATT and CDR2 SNEGSKA (reference sequence). The germline V and J ends were trimmed by 5 bases and 2 bases, with 18 bases remaining between them. CDR3 bases: TGCAGTGCTTTTACGACAGGCATATTAAACTATGGCTACACCTTC. This gives the protein CSAFTTGILNYGYTF.

This clonotype appeared a few times. The rearrangement uses TRBV6-5 and TRBJ2-2; a possible D gene is TRBD1 (5 bases). Trimming cost V 8 bases and J 0 bases, with 7 bases left between them. This CDR3 has 13 amino acids. Per the germline V gene, CDR1 is MNHEY and CDR2 is SVGAGI. The CDR3 is CASVGANTGELFF. CDR3 bases: TGTGCCAGCGTAGGGGCGAACACCGGGGAGCTGTTTTTT.

This clonotype was observed a few times. This sequence joins TRBV7-9 and TRBJ1-2; the D is unclear. There are 12 residues in the CDR3. V was pared by 1 base and J by 10 bases, with 10 bases between. CDR1 is SEHNR, CDR2 FQNEAQ, per germline (reference sequence). The CDR3 nucleotides read TGTGCCAGCAGCTTAGGGGCGACACTCTACACCTTC. This sequence encodes CASSLGATLYTF.

This clonotype was picked up a small number of times. The V gene is TRBV24-1, the J gene TRBJ2-7; unclear D gene. This CDR3 spans 13 amino acids. V lost 4 bases and J lost 3, with 9 bases in between. Germline assignment: CDR1 KGHDR and CDR2 SFDVKD. For the CDR3, the DNA is TGTGCCACCAGTGACAATCCACACTACGAGCAGTACTTC. Translation gives CATSDNPHYEQYF.

This chain uses TRBV9 with TRBJ2-7, with TRBD2 matching 9 bases. V trimming: 0 bases; J trimming: 0 bases; junction bases outside the gene matches: 16. From germline, CDR1 is SGDLS and CDR2 YYNGEE. This CDR3 has 20 amino acids. The CDR3 DNA follows: TGTGCCAGCAGCGTAGGGAGTAGCGGGAGAGGTGCCGCTAGCTCCTACGAGCAGTACTTC. Protein: CASSVGSSGRGAASSYEQYF.

The rearrangement uses TRBV10-3 and TRBJ1-1; 7 nucleotides align to TRBD1. The CDR3 is 15 amino acids. Germline lookup yields CDR1 ENHRY and CDR2 SYGVKD. J gave up 3 bases and V 6 bases, and 10 bases lay outside the gene matches. CDR3: CAIRILGQAYTEAFF. The CDR3 nucleotides read TGTGCCATCAGAATTCTTGGACAGGCCTACACTGAAGCTTTCTTT.

This clonotype turned up a few times. The V gene is TRBV5-5, the J gene TRBJ2-5; D uncertain. The CDR3 sequence is 14 residues long. Between the trimmed V and J ends, which lost 4 bases and 4 bases, there was a span of 14 bases. CDR1 SGHKS and CDR2 YYEKEE come from the germline V gene (reference sequence). This chain's CDR3 is CASSPSRVRETQYF. The CDR3 DNA reads as TGTGCCAGCAGCCCCAGCCGGGTCCGAGAGACCCAGTACTTC.

Only a few counts were recorded for this clonotype. The chain recombines TRBV10-3 with TRBJ2-6, with D unclear. CDR3 length: 14 amino acids. Trimming cost V 7 bases and J 1 base, with 8 bases left between them. Germline assignment: CDR1 ENHRY and CDR2 SYGVKD. The CDR3, as DNA: TGTGCCATCAAGCGCGATTCTGGGGCCAACGTCCTGACTTTC. It specifies CAIKRDSGANVLTF.